Listed below are T cell receptor beta chains from one sample, sequenced in a study of OX40 agonist ivuxolimab in advanced cancers. Clones were read by immunoSEQ multiplex PCR, and TCRdb kept only the in-frame ones, dropping some. The data contain fewer than 85,000 clones, about four fifths of them seen just once; the ten biggest clones take up around 5%. This specimen consisted of CD4+ or CD8+ T cells sorted from blood, obtained in a trial of the OX40 agonist ivuxolimab. These receptors came from an adult with an advanced solid tumor such as melanoma, head and neck, liver or kidney cancer. Each CDR3 is given with its conserved first and last residue. Size is stated for part of the rows, as once, few or many counts, or as a class when the clone is expanded.

clone size | V gene | CDR3 protein
NA | TRBV28 | CASTGQINYGYTF
NA | TRBV7-2 | CASSLNGGATGELFF
NA | TRBV7-3 | CASSLTSTGGRSGELFF
NA | TRBV6-1 | CASGRGLGTEAFF
NA | TRBV2 | CASSATGWDQETQYF
NA | TRBV20-1 | CSAWGNTEAFF
NA | TRBV29-1 | CSVRQDLFPNTEAFF
NA | TRBV5-1 | CASSFGGGTYNEQFF
once | TRBV11-2 | CASSRQIPGTGGYEQYF
NA | TRBV28 | CASSSRTGTGSLTQYF
NA | TRBV6-6 | CASSGSGLLRRYTF
NA | TRBV30 | CAWSVLGSQAYNEQFF
NA | TRBV6-1 | CASSVRGGNTNQPQHF
NA | TRBV5-1 | CASSQKTGLPVGEQYF
NA | TRBV5-1 | CASSLVTTNTGELFF
NA | TRBV16 | CASSRDRVNTEAFF
NA | TRBV25-1 | CASSEPRGGSYNEQFF
NA | TRBV2 | CASSAEVGNTEAFF
NA | TRBV30 | CAWITGFNQPQHF